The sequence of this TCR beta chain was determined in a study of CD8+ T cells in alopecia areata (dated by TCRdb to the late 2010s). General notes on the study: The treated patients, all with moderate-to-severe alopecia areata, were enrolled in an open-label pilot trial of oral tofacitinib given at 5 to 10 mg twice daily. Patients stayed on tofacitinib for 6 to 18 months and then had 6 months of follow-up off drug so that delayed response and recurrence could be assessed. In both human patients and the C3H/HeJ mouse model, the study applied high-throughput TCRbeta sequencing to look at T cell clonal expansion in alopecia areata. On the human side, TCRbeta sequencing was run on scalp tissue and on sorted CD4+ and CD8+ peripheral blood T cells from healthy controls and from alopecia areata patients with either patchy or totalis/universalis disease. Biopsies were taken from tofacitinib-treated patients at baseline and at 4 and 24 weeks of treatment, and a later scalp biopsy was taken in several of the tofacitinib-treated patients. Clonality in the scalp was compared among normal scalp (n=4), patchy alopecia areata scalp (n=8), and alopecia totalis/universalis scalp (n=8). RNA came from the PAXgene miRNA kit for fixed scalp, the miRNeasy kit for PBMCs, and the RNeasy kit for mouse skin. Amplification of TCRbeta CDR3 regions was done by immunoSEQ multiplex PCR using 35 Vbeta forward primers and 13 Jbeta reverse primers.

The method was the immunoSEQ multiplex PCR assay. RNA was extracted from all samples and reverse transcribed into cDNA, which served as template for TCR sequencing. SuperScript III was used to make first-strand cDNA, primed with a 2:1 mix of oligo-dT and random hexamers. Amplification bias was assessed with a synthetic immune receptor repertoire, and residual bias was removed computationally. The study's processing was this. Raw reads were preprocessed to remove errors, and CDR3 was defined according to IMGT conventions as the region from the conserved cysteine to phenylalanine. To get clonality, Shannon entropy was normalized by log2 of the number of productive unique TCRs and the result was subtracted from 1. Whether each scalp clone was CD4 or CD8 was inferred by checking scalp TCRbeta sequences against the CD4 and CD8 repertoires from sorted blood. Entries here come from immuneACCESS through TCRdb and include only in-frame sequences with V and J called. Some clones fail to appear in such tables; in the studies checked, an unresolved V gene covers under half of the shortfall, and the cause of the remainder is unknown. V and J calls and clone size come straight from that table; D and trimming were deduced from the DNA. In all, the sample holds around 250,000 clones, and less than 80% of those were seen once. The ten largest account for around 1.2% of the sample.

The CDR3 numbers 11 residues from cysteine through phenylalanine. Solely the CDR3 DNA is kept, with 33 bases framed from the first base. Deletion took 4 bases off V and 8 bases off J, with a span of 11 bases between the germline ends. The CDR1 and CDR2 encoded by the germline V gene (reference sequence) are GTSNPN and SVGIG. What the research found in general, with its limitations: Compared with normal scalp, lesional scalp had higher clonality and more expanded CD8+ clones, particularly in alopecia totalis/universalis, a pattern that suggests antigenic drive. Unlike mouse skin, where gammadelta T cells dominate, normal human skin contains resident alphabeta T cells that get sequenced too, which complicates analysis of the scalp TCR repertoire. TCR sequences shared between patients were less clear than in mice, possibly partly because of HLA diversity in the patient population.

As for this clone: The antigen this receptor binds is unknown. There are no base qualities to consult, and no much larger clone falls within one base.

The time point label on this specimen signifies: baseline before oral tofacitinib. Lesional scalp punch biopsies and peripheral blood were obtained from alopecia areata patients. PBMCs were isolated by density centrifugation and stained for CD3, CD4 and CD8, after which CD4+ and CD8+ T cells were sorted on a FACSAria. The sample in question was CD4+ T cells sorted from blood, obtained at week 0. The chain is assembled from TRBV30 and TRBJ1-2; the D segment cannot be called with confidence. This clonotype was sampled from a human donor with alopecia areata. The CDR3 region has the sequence CAWTLGQGYTF. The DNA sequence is TGTGCCTGGACTCTAGGCCAAGGCTACACCTTC.